Below are 18 T cell receptor beta chains sequenced from a single sample in a study of spatial heterogeneity in lung cancer. TCRdb used MiXCR to reprocess the 5' RACE reads, holding one entry per CDR3 protein. The table records some 52,000 distinct CDR3 sequences, around 7% of them present only once. The time point denotes: sample taken at primary tumor resection. From tumor, nontumor lung or frozen PBMC, whole RNA was taken unsorted for sequencing. Here the sequenced sample was PBMCs, taken at surgery. The receptors shown here come from a female donor with early-stage non-small cell lung cancer.

This rearrangement joins TRBV9 to TRBJ2-3; D may be TRBD1 (6 bases). Looked up from germline, CDR1 is SGDLS and CDR2 is YYNGEE. V dropped 0 bases and J dropped 2 bases, with 7 bases sitting between them. This CDR3 region has 14 residues. The CDR3 nucleotides are TGTGCCAGCAGCGTAGGACAGGACACAGATACGCAGTATTTT. Its translation: CASSVGQDTDTQYF. Full variable domain (remainder filled in from reference TRBV9 and TRBJ2-3): DSGVTQTPKHLITATGQRVTLRCSPRSGDLSVYWYQQSLDQGLQFLIQYYNGEERAKGNILERFSAQQFPDLHSELNLSSLELGDSALYFCASSVGQDTDTQYFGPGTRLTVL.

The table lists this clonotype with many counts. This chain connects TRBV29-1 to TRBJ2-7; D is unresolved. This CDR3 is 15 amino acids long. V was trimmed by 3 bases and J by 0 bases, leaving 15 bases between them. The V gene's germline CDR1 is SQVTM and CDR2 ANQGSEA. The CDR3 region has the DNA TGCAGCGTTGAGTTGCGACTGCGGAGCTCCTACGAGCAGTACTTC. As protein: CSVELRLRSSYEQYF.

This clonotype was recorded many times. The genes are TRBV5-1 and TRBJ1-1, with D uncertain. This CDR3 has 15 residues. V was trimmed by 2 bases and J by 2 bases, leaving 13 bases between them. Germline V gene lookup returns CDR1 SGHRS and CDR2 YFSETQ. The CDR3 DNA reads as TGCGCCAGCAGCTTAGCAGCAGGAACTAACACTGAAGCTTTCTTT. Encoded protein: CASSLAAGTNTEAFF.

The chain recombines TRBV7-6 with TRBJ1-6; D might be TRBD1 (5 bases). The V gene's germline CDR1 is SGHVS and CDR2 FNYEAQ. Between the trimmed V and J ends, which lost 3 bases and 4 bases, there was a span of 16 bases. The CDR3 contains 17 residues. In nucleotides, the CDR3 is TGTGCCAGCAGCTTCACCAGGGCTACGCCATATAATTCACCCCTCCACTTT. Residues: CASSFTRATPYNSPLHF.

The V gene is TRBV29-1, the J gene TRBJ1-1; D might be TRBD1 (6 bases). The V and J ends lost 5 bases and 7 bases respectively, with 11 bases between them. Per germline, CDR1 SQVTM and CDR2 ANQGSEA. This CDR3 is 11 amino acids long. The CDR3 sequence: CSVTRGSEAFF. The CDR3, as DNA: TGCAGCGTTACCAGGGGTAGTGAAGCTTTCTTT.

This clonotype was detected many times. The gene calls are TRBV20-1 and TRBJ1-1; D not resolved. Germline assignment: CDR1 DFQATT and CDR2 SNEGSKA (reference sequence). The CDR3 is 11 residues long. Between the trimmed V and J ends, which lost 1 base and 14 bases, there was a span of 14 bases. CDR3 in DNA: TGCAGTGCTAGAGTAGGAAAATTGGCGTTCTTT. Translation gives CSARVGKLAFF.

This clonotype was found a few times. The rearrangement uses TRBV6-2 or TRBV6-3 and TRBJ2-2; 7 positions agree with TRBD1. Looked up from germline, CDR1 is MNHEY and CDR2 is SVGEGT. The CDR3 contains 15 residues. With 4 bases clipped from V and 2 bases from J, the junction kept 4 bases outside the gene matches. In DNA form, the CDR3 reads TGTGCCAGCAGTTTTGGGACAGCCAACACCGGGGAGCTGTTTTTT. Translated, it gives CASSFGTANTGELFF.

In its sample, this clonotype was seen many times. The chain recombines TRBV28 with TRBJ1-5; 7 bases align to TRBD1. Germline assignment: CDR1 MDHEN and CDR2 SYDVKM. The CDR3 loop spans 16 amino acids. J was trimmed by 3 bases and V by 7 bases; bases with no gene match: 12. CDR3 sequence reads: CASIEGGTDYNQPQHF. CDR3 nucleotides: TGTGCCAGCATCGAAGGGGGGACAGACTACAATCAGCCCCAGCATTTT.

This clonotype has just a few counts. This chain links TRBV5-1 with TRBJ1-2; D not resolved. The V end was cut by 4 bases, the J end by 3 bases, with 10 bases between. The germline CDR1 and CDR2 sequences are SGHRS and YFSETQ. CDR3 length equals 13 residues. The CDR3 nucleotides read TGCGCCAGCAGCCGACAAGATTACTATGGCTACACCTTC. Translated, it gives CASSRQDYYGYTF.

The chain carries TRBV6-2 or TRBV6-3 and TRBJ2-5, with 8 bases that match TRBD2. Germline loops: CDR1 MNHEY, CDR2 SVGEGT. Unmatched junction bases numbered 5, after V lost 6 bases and J lost 5 bases. The CDR3 length is 13 residues. In DNA form, the CDR3 reads TGTGCCAGCAGGCGGGGGGCCGGGGAGACCCAGTACTTC. This translates into CASRRGAGETQYF.

The chain is built from TRBV6-5 and TRBJ2-2, with D perhaps assigned TRBD1 or TRBD2 (5 bases each). CDR3 length: 16 residues. The V end was cut by 0 bases, the J end by 7 bases, with 15 bases between. Germline lookup yields CDR1 MNHEY and CDR2 SVGAGI. Written as DNA, the CDR3 is TGTGCCAGCAGTTACTCTGGGGGATCGGAAGGCGGGGAGCTGTTTTTT. Its translation is CASSYSGGSEGGELFF.

The rearrangement uses TRBV5-8 and TRBJ2-7, with 10 bases matching TRBD1. The J segment lost 9 bases and the V segment lost 4 bases, leaving 10 bases of the junction unmatched. The CDR3 has 14 residues. Germline-derived CDR1 and CDR2 are SGHTS and YDEGEE. CDR3 sequence: CASSNRDRGFGQYF. The CDR3 region has the DNA TGTGCCAGCAGCAACCGGGACAGGGGCTTCGGGCAGTACTTC.

This clonotype was counted many times. The J gene is TRBJ2-1, the V gene TRBV6-1, with D unclear. The CDR3 has 14 residues. V lost 2 bases and J 9 bases, leaving 14 bases between the germline ends. Per the germline V gene, CDR1 is MNHNS and CDR2 is SASEGT. CDR3 bases: TGTGCCAGCAGTGAATTCTCCCGGACGCTTGAGCAGTTCTTC. Translating it yields CASSEFSRTLEQFF.

This clonotype was detected ten times or more. The genes are TRBV10-3 and TRBJ2-7; TRBD1 matches at 7 bases. After removal of 8 bases from V and 5 bases from J, the junction contained 6 bases not matched to a gene. The germline CDR1 and CDR2 sequences are ENHRY and SYGVKD. The CDR3 contains 12 residues. CDR3: CAIGRDRDEQYF. The DNA of the CDR3 is TGTGCCATCGGGAGAGACAGGGACGAGCAGTACTTC.

V is TRBV7-6 and J is TRBJ2-3; 10 bases are shared with TRBD2. The trim removed 5 bases at V and 6 bases at J, leaving 11 bases unmatched. The CDR3 sequence is 16 residues long. CDR1 is SGHVS and CDR2 is FNYEAQ in the germline V gene. The CDR3 DNA reads as TGTGCCAGCAGCCTCAACAGCGGGGGGGCGGCTGATACGCAGTATTTT. This translates into CASSLNSGGAADTQYF.

This clonotype was detected many times. The chain employs TRBV30 and TRBJ1-5; TRBD1 is a possible D gene (5 bases). V was pared by 0 bases and J by 1 base, with 10 bases between. This CDR3 is built from 15 residues. Germline-derived CDR1 and CDR2 are GTSNPN and SVGIG (reference sequence). This chain's CDR3 is CAWSVSGLSNQPQHF. CDR3 coding DNA: TGTGCCTGGAGTGTGTCGGGGCTAAGCAATCAGCCCCAGCATTTT. Together with reference TRBV30 and TRBJ1-5, the CDR3 gives the full variable domain: SQTIHQWPATLVQPVGSPLSLECTVEGTSNPNLYWYRQAAGRGLQLLFYSVGIGQISSEVPQNLSASRPQDRQFILSSKKLLLSDSGFYLCAWSVSGLSNQPQHFGDGTRLSIL.

This clonotype was picked up many times. V usage is TRBV28 and J usage is TRBJ2-3; possibly TRBD1 for D (6 bases). Germline CDR1 is MDHEN and CDR2 is SYDVKM. The length of the CDR3 is 15 residues. Deletions cut 7 bases from V and 2 bases from J, with 16 bases between. This chain's CDR3 is CASIPGTKNTDTQYF. DNA of the CDR3: TGTGCCAGCATCCCAGGGACAAAGAACACAGATACGCAGTATTTT.

CDR3 region: CSASKGGTTYEQYF. The CDR3 nucleotides are TGCAGTGCTAGCAAGGGGGGGACAACCTACGAGCAGTACTTC. This chain uses TRBV20-1 with TRBJ2-7, with D perhaps TRBD2 (7 bases). V was shortened by 3 bases and J by 2 bases, with 14 bases between the two germline ends. From germline, CDR1 is DFQATT and CDR2 SNEGSKA (reference sequence). The CDR3 has 14 amino acids.